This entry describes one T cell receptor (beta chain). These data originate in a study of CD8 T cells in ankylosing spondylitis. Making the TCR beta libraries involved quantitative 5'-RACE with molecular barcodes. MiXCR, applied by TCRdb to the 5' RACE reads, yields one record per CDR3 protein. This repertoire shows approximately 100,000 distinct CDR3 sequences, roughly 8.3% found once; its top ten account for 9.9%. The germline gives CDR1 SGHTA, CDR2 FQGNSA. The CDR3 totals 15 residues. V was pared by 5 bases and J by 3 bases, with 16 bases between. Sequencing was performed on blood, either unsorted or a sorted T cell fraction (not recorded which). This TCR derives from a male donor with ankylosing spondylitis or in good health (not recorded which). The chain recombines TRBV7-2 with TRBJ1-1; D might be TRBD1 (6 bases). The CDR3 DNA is TGTGCCAGCAGCAAACAGGGAATGTTGGACACTGAAGCTTTCTTT. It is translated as CASSKQGMLDTEAFF.